This paragraph covers one T cell receptor beta chain sequence. The antigen is unknown. Produced via immunoSEQ multiplex PCR; TCRdb's table is partial and in-frame only. The sample records roughly 8,700 clones, about nine tenths being singletons. These data belong to a study of T cells after posttransplantation cyclophosphamide. General study points: TRB clonality was highly associated with recipient CMV seropositivity and reactivation. Blood and skin or GI T cell repertoires showed limited TRB overlap.

Trimming left V 1 base short and J 5 bases short, with 13 bases between. The germline gives CDR1 SGHTA, CDR2 FQGNSA. The CDR3 has 15 amino acids. Treatment was busulfan-fludarabine conditioning, a marrow graft, and cyclophosphamide on days +3 and +4. The sequence was obtained from a female patient aged 45 to 65 who received an allogeneic stem cell transplant from a related donor, was CMV-positive, and had no GVHD. Some of the T cells may derive from the graft donor. This chain links TRBV7-2 with TRBJ2-3; the D gene is possibly TRBD2 (5 bases). The sample consisted of CD4+ T cells sorted from blood, taken 1,300 to 1,500 days after allogeneic stem cell transplant with posttransplant cyclophosphamide. In DNA form, the CDR3 reads TGTGCCAGCAGCTTAGTTGGACTCCTCATAGATACGCAGTATTTT. Its translation is CASSLVGLLIDTQYF. Full variable domain (outside the CDR3, taken from reference TRBV7-2 and TRBJ2-3): GAGVSQSPSNKVTEKGKDVELRCDPISGHTALYWYRQSLGQGLEFLIYFQGNSAPDKSGLPSDRFSAERTGGSVSTLTIQRTQQEDSAVYLCASSLVGLLIDTQYFGPGTRLTVL.